These 32 T cell receptor beta chains originate from one sample sequenced in a study of T cell responses to AZD1222 COVID-19 vaccine. The table came from immunoSEQ multiplex PCR; TCRdb's copy has only in-frame clones and leaves some out. The sample contains approximately 110,000 clones, more than 75% of which appear only once. Here the sequenced sample was peripheral blood, taken on day 0 of AZD1222 vaccination. These receptors were taken from an adult in good health.

The V and J genes are TRBV11-1 and TRBJ1-2; possibly TRBD1 for D (5 bases). The V gene lost 5 bases and the J gene lost 4 bases, with 14 bases spanning the gap. The CDR3 covers 14 residues. Germline CDR1 reads SGHAT; CDR2 reads FQDESV (reference sequence). DNA for the CDR3: TGTGCCAGCAGCCCGCGGGCAGGGCGCTATGGCTACACCTTC. Encoded protein: CASSPRAGRYGYTF.

This sequence joins TRBV4-1 and TRBJ1-1; D gene ambiguous. This CDR3 spans 14 amino acids. The germline V and J ends were trimmed by 0 bases and 0 bases, with 5 bases remaining between them. CDR1 and CDR2 from the germline V gene are MGHRA and YSYEKL. In DNA, the CDR3 is TGCGCCAGCAGCCAAGATATTGTGAACACTGAAGCTTTCTTT. Residues: CASSQDIVNTEAFF.

The chain employs TRBV6-5 and TRBJ2-3; the match to TRBD2 covers 7 bases. Germline V gene sequence: CDR1 MNHEY, CDR2 SVGAGI. Unmatched junction bases numbered 4, after V lost 7 bases and J lost 0 bases. The CDR3 covers 14 residues. Here the CDR3 reads CASTKRGSTDTQYF. In DNA, the CDR3 is TGTGCCAGCACCAAGCGGGGAAGCACAGATACGCAGTATTTT.

This chain connects TRBV7-2 to TRBJ1-5; 7 bases are a match to TRBD1. V gave up 0 bases and J gave up 8 bases; unmatched junction bases: 7. Germline values: CDR1 SGHTA, CDR2 FQGNSA. The CDR3 is made up of 15 amino acids. DNA for the CDR3: TGTGCCAGCAGCTTAGCGGCAGGGGGGCAGAAGCCCCAGCATTTT. Translated, it gives CASSLAAGGQKPQHF.

The V call is TRBV7-2, the J call TRBJ2-7; 9 nucleotides align to TRBD2. Per the germline V gene, CDR1 is SGHTA and CDR2 is FQGNSA. With V trimmed by 1 base and J by 2 bases, 3 bases remained unmatched. CDR3 length equals 15 residues. Written as DNA, the CDR3 is TGTGCCAGCAGCTTAGAGGGGACTAGCACCTACGAGCAGTACTTC. The encoded protein is CASSLEGTSTYEQYF.

This chain links TRBV5-4 with TRBJ1-1; 7 bases align to TRBD1. This CDR3 region has 16 residues. The junction had 10 bases not matched to a gene; V was cut back by 0 bases and J by 5 bases. Germline V CDR1 and CDR2: SGHNT, YYREEE (reference sequence). The CDR3: CASSLDTQGRRTEAFF. DNA of the CDR3: TGTGCCAGCAGCTTGGACACACAGGGGCGGCGAACTGAAGCTTTCTTT. The full variable domain, in which reference TRBV5-4 and TRBJ1-1 provide the parts outside the CDR3, is ETGVTQSPTHLIKTRGQQVTLRCSSQSGHNTVSWYQQALGQGPQFIFQYYREEENGRGNFPPRFSGLQFPNYSSELNVNALELDDSALYLCASSLDTQGRRTEAFFGQGTRLTVV.

V usage is TRBV5-4 and J usage is TRBJ1-2; D uncertain. Trimming took off 0 bases at V and 1 base at J, with 7 bases between the two ends. The CDR3 extends over 14 amino acids. From germline, CDR1 is SGHNT and CDR2 YYREEE (reference sequence). CDR3 sequence reads: CASSLGVGNYGYTF. CDR3 nucleotide sequence: TGTGCCAGCAGCTTGGGGGTGGGTAACTATGGCTACACCTTC.

J is TRBJ1-2 and V is TRBV5-1; D possibly corresponds to TRBD1 (5 bases). The CDR3 consists of 16 residues. Trimming stripped 2 bases from V and 3 bases from J, with 17 bases between. Looked up from germline, CDR1 is SGHRS and CDR2 is YFSETQ. Here the CDR3 reads CASSFTGTSVDYGYTF. The CDR3 DNA is TGCGCCAGCAGCTTTACCGGGACCTCCGTCGACTATGGCTACACCTTC.

The chain carries TRBV28 and TRBJ2-5, with D perhaps matching TRBD1 (5 bases). The CDR3 extends over 15 amino acids. CDR1 and CDR2 from the germline V gene are MDHEN and SYDVKM. The V end was cut by 7 bases, the J end by 1 base, with 16 bases between. CDR3 protein: CASTTGPGIQETQYF. The DNA for the CDR3 is TGTGCCAGCACCACAGGACCCGGCATCCAAGAGACCCAGTACTTC.

This sequence joins TRBV27 and TRBJ2-7; D unresolved. The CDR3 is 12 amino acids. Trimming removed 5 bases from V and 0 bases from J, with 5 bases in between. The germline gives CDR1 MNHEY, CDR2 SMNVEV (reference sequence). Here the CDR3 reads CASSPNSYEQYF. In nucleotides, the CDR3 is TGTGCCAGCAGTCCAAACTCCTACGAGCAGTACTTC.

This sequence joins TRBV13 and TRBJ2-3; D is uncertain. Germline V CDR1 and CDR2: PRHDT, FYEKMQ (reference sequence). The CDR3 extends over 14 amino acids. V shed 4 bases and J shed 2 bases, with 10 bases lying between them. CDR3 DNA sequence: TGTGCCAGCAGCTCCGACACTATCACAGATACGCAGTATTTT. This translates into CASSSDTITDTQYF.

This clone was seen a single time. V and J are TRBV28 and TRBJ1-1, with 8 bases aligning to TRBD1. V lost 1 base, J lost 1 base, and 2 bases stayed unmatched. The CDR3 totals 15 residues. Per the germline V gene, CDR1 is MDHEN and CDR2 is SYDVKM. CDR3 nucleotides: TGTGCCAGCAGTTTATCGGACAGGGCGAACACTGAAGCTTTCTTT. This codes for CASSLSDRANTEAFF.

This clone has just a few counts. The V call is TRBV18, the J call TRBJ1-2; no clear D gene. The V gene's germline CDR1 is KGHSH and CDR2 LQKENI. With 1 base removed from V and 6 bases from J, the gap between germline ends came to 12 bases. The CDR3 is made up of 14 amino acids. In DNA form, the CDR3 reads TGTGCCAGCTCACCACTGGGTGTGAAAGATGGCTACACCTTC. Its protein is CASSPLGVKDGYTF.

J is TRBJ1-4 and V is TRBV7-9; 10 nucleotides align to TRBD1. This CDR3 contains 14 residues. Trimming cost V 5 bases and J 5 bases; bases outside gene matches: 2. Germline V gene sequence: CDR1 SEHNR, CDR2 FQNEAQ (reference sequence). CDR3 DNA sequence: TGTGCCAGCAGCCCGGGACAGGGGAATGAAAAACTGTTTTTT. It encodes CASSPGQGNEKLFF.

About this clone: The same CDR3 also results from other DNA sequences found in this sample. The chain has TRBV9 and TRBJ1-4; D is possibly TRBD1 (5 bases). Germline CDR1 is SGDLS and CDR2 is YYNGEE. The length of the CDR3 is 14 residues. V shed 2 bases and J shed 2 bases, with 7 bases lying between them. CDR3 sequence: CASSVGGTNEKLFF. CDR3 DNA sequence: TGTGCCAGCAGCGTCGGGGGGACTAATGAAAAACTGTTTTTT.

The V and J genes are TRBV6-2 or TRBV6-3 and TRBJ1-3; no definite D call. Germline V CDR1 and CDR2: MNHEY, SVGEGT. Between the trimmed V and J ends, which lost 5 bases and 1 base, there was a span of 9 bases. There are 14 residues in the CDR3. For the CDR3, the DNA is TGTGCCAGCAGTCCCGCAGGTTCTGGAAACACCATATATTTT. Amino acids: CASSPAGSGNTIYF.

The chain joins TRBV4-1 to TRBJ1-2; D is ambiguous. V was cut by 0 bases and J by 3 bases, with 14 bases left in between. CDR1 and CDR2 from the germline V gene are MGHRA and YSYEKL. This CDR3 comprises 16 residues. Here the CDR3 DNA reads TGCGCCAGCAGCCAAGATTTCCGGGGAAGGGACTATGGCTACACCTTC. Protein: CASSQDFRGRDYGYTF.

The chain joins TRBV12-5 to TRBJ1-3; 8 bases align to TRBD1. CDR1 LGHNT and CDR2 FRNRAP come from the germline V gene. The CDR3 contains 15 residues. V shed 5 bases and J 2 bases; nucleotides not matched to a gene: 5. The CDR3, as DNA: TGTGCTAGTGGTACCGGACAGGGACCTGGAAACACCATATATTTT. Protein product: CASGTGQGPGNTIYF.

This rearrangement joins TRBV9 to TRBJ2-1, with 8 nucleotides matching TRBD2. Germline CDR1 and CDR2: SGDLS and YYNGEE. The CDR3 totals 14 residues. The J segment lost 4 bases and the V segment lost 0 bases, leaving 0 bases of the junction unmatched. The CDR3 spells CASSVVAGYNEQFF. The CDR3 nucleotides read TGTGCCAGCAGCGTAGTAGCGGGGTACAATGAGCAGTTCTTC.

The CDR3 DNA reads as TGTGCCAGCAGTTACTTCATGGGAGAAAGCTACGAGCAGTACTTC. This gives the protein CASSYFMGESYEQYF. The chain uses TRBV6-5 and TRBJ2-7, with a possible D match to TRBD2 (5 bases). Germline V lookup: CDR1 MNHEY, CDR2 SVGAGI. This CDR3 has 15 amino acids. The germline V and J ends were trimmed by 1 base and 3 bases, with 13 bases remaining between them.

The chain carries TRBV11-2 and TRBJ2-3, with no clear D. The V gene's germline CDR1 is SGHAT and CDR2 FQNNGV. With 4 bases removed from V and 5 bases from J, the gap between germline ends came to 10 bases. This CDR3 is built from 13 residues. CDR3 in amino acids: CASSSEPVDTQYF. CDR3 in DNA: TGTGCCAGCAGCTCAGAGCCCGTAGATACGCAGTATTTT.

This clone occurred a few times. The chain uses TRBV9 and TRBJ1-6, with D unclear. The germline gives CDR1 SGDLS, CDR2 YYNGEE. The CDR3 consists of 14 residues. Trimming removed 1 base from V and 3 bases from J, with 5 bases in between. The chain's CDR3 is CASSVQVYNSPLHF. DNA of the CDR3: TGTGCCAGCAGCGTACAGGTCTATAATTCACCCCTCCACTTT. Based on the CDR3 plus reference TRBV9 and TRBJ1-6, the full variable domain is DSGVTQTPKHLITATGQRVTLRCSPRSGDLSVYWYQQSLDQGLQFLIQYYNGEERAKGNILERFSAQQFPDLHSELNLSSLELGDSALYFCASSVQVYNSPLHFGNGTRLTVT.

The CDR3 sequence is CASSSNWGRHLNTEAFF. In DNA, the CDR3 is TGTGCCAGCAGCTCAAACTGGGGGAGGCACCTAAACACTGAAGCTTTCTTT. This chain joins TRBV7-9 and TRBJ1-1; weak D call: TRBD1 (5 bases). CDR1 SEHNR and CDR2 FQNEAQ come from the germline V gene (reference sequence). The CDR3 consists of 17 residues. Trimming took off 4 bases at V and 2 bases at J, with 20 bases between the two ends.

The chain is built from TRBV2 and TRBJ2-5, with TRBD2 matching 8 bases. The CDR3 runs 12 residues. CDR1 is SNHLY and CDR2 is FYNNEI in the germline V gene. Trimming cost V 11 bases and J 4 bases; bases outside gene matches: 6. The CDR3 nucleotides are TGTGCCTCCGGGACTAGGGGAGAGACCCAGTACTTC. Its protein product is CASGTRGETQYF.

CDR3 sequence: CASSTRLTPGNNQPQHF. CDR3 nucleotide sequence: TGTGCCAGCAGTACTAGGCTCACCCCAGGGAATAATCAGCCCCAGCATTTT. V gene TRBV5-5 combines with J gene TRBJ1-5, with a tentative D call TRBD1 (5 bases). Trimming pared 5 bases from V and 4 bases from J, leaving 22 bases between. Germline V gene lookup returns CDR1 SGHKS and CDR2 YYEKEE (reference sequence). The length of the CDR3 is 17 residues.

V gene TRBV28 combines with J gene TRBJ2-5; 7 nucleotides align to TRBD1. The V gene's germline CDR1 is MDHEN and CDR2 SYDVKM. V trimming: 3 bases; J trimming: 4 bases; junction bases outside the gene matches: 5. This CDR3 has 14 amino acids. CDR3 sequence: CASSLPGGRETQYF. The CDR3 DNA reads as TGTGCCAGCAGTTTGCCAGGGGGTAGAGAGACCCAGTACTTC.

The chain combines TRBV28 with TRBJ2-5; D may match TRBD1 or TRBD2 (6 bases each). Trimming removed 1 base from V and 1 base from J, with 22 bases in between. This CDR3 contains 19 residues. CDR1 and CDR2 from the germline V gene are MDHEN and SYDVKM. DNA of the CDR3: TGTGCCAGCAGTTTATACACCTTCGGGAGACAGGTCCTCCAAGAGACCCAGTACTTC. Amino acid sequence: CASSLYTFGRQVLQETQYF.

The chain combines TRBV7-6 with TRBJ2-3; 7 bases match TRBD1. CDR3 length equals 15 residues. The germline V gene encodes CDR1 SGHVS and CDR2 FNYEAQ. Unmatched junction bases numbered 6, after V lost 3 bases and J lost 3 bases. The CDR3 spells CASSFLQGLTDTQYF. The DNA for the CDR3 is TGTGCCAGCAGCTTTTTACAGGGGTTGACAGATACGCAGTATTTT.

This clone appeared a few times. The V gene is TRBV7-2, the J gene TRBJ1-3; D is ambiguous. V was pared by 4 bases and J by 0 bases, with 7 bases between. Germline CDR1 SGHTA, CDR2 FQGNSA. The CDR3 is made up of 14 amino acids. The CDR3 DNA is TGTGCCAGCAGCTCACAGAGCTCTGGAAACACCATATATTTT. Protein sequence: CASSSQSSGNTIYF.

The chain employs TRBV7-9 and TRBJ2-5; the D gene could be TRBD1 or TRBD2 (5 bases each). Looked up from germline, CDR1 is SEHNR and CDR2 is FQNEAQ (reference sequence). V lost 5 bases and J lost 5, with 21 bases in between. The CDR3 extends over 16 amino acids. CDR3 coding DNA: TGTGCCAGCAGCCCGGGACCTCCCTTACGACGGGAGACCCAGTACTTC. Translating it yields CASSPGPPLRRETQYF.

V usage is TRBV12-3 or TRBV12-4 and J usage is TRBJ2-5, with D perhaps TRBD1 or TRBD2 (5 bases each). The CDR3 loop spans 13 amino acids. Trimming took off 7 bases at V and 2 bases at J, with 11 bases between the two ends. The CDR3 coding sequence is TGTGCCAGCACTGGGACGGAGCAAGAGACCCAGTACTTC. It is translated as CASTGTEQETQYF.

This clone turned up a few times. The chain recombines TRBV18 with TRBJ1-1; no clear D. The CDR3 totals 16 residues. Trimming left V 6 bases short and J 0 bases short, with 17 bases between. Germline CDR1 is KGHSH and CDR2 is LQKENI. The CDR3 loop is CASSRAYLLLNTEAFF. The CDR3, as DNA: TGTGCCAGCTCTCGGGCATACCTATTGTTGAACACTGAAGCTTTCTTT. Full variable domain (outside the CDR3, taken from reference TRBV18 and TRBJ1-1): NAGVMQNPRHLVRRRGQEARLRCSPMKGHSHVYWYRQLPEEGLKFMVYLQKENIIDESGMPKERFSAEFPKEGPSILRIQQVVRGDSAAYFCASSRAYLLLNTEAFFGQGTRLTVV.